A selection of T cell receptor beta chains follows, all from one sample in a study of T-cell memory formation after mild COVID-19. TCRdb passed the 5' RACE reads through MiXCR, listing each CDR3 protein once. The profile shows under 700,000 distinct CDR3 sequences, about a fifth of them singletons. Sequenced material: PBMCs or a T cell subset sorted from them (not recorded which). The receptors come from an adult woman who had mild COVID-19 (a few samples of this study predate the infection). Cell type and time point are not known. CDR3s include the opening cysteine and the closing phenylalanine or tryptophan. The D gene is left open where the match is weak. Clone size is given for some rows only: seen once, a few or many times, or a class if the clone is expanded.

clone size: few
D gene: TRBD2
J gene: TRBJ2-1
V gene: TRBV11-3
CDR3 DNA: TGTGCCAGCAGCTTAGTCGGGGAGGGCCCCTACAATGAGCAGTTCTTC
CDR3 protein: CASSLVGEGPYNEQFF

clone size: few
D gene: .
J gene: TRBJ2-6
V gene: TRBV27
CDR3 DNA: TGTGCCAGCAGTCTTATCCCACCTGGGGCCAACGTCCTGACTTTC
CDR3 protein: CASSLIPPGANVLTF

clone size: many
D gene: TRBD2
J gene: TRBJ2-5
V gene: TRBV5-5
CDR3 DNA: TGTGCCAGCAGCTTGTGGGAGGGCGAGACCCAGTACTTC
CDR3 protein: CASSLWEGETQYF

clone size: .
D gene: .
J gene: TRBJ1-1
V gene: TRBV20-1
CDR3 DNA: TGCAGTGCTAGAGTTATGGTGGACACTGAAGCTTTCTTT
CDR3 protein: CSARVMVDTEAFF

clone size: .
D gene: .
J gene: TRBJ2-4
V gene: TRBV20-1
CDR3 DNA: TGCAGTGCTAGAGAGGCCGGCGAGGACATTCAGTACTTC
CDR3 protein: CSAREAGEDIQYF

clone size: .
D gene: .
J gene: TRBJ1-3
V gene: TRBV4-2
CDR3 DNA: TGTGCCAGCAGCCAAGAGGAGCAGGGTGGGGACACCATATATTTT
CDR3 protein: CASSQEEQGGDTIYF

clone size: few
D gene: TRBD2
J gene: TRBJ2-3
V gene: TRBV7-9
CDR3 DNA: TGTGCCAGCAGCGACGATTTGGGAGGGGGCACAGATACGCAGTATTTT
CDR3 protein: CASSDDLGGGTDTQYF

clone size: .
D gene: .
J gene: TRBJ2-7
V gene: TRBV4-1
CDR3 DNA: TGCGCCAGCAGCCAGGGTGGTGGGGAGAGCTCCTACGAGCAGTACTTC
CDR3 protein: CASSQGGGESSYEQYF

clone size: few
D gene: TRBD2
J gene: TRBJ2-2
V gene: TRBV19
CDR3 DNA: TGTGCCAGTAGTATAGTGGTGGCGGGAGTGGGCACCGGGGAGCTGTTTTTT
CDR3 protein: CASSIVVAGVGTGELFF

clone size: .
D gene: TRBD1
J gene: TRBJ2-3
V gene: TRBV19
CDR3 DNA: TGTGCCAGTAGGGAAACAGGGGGGCCAGATACGCAGTATTTT
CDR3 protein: CASRETGGPDTQYF

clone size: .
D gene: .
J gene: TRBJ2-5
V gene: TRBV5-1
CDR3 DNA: TGCGCCAGCAGCTTGGCCGCAGGGCGAGAGACCCAGTACTTC
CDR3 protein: CASSLAAGRETQYF

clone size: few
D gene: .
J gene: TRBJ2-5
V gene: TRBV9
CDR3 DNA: TGTGCCAGCAGCGTAGCGCCGGAGAGGAGCGGCCGGGGGGAGACCCAGTACTTC
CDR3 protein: CASSVAPERSGRGETQYF

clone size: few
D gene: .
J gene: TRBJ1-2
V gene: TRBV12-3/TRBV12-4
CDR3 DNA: TGTGCCAGCAGTCCAAACACGAACTATGGCTACACCTTC
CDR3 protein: CASSPNTNYGYTF

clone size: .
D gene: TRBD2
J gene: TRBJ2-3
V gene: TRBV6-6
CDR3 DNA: TGTGCCAGCAGTTACGGGACTAGCGGGGGGAAAAGCACAGATACGCAGTATTTT
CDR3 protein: CASSYGTSGGKSTDTQYF

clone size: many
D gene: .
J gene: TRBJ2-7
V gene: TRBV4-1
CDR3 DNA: TGCGCCAGCAGCCCTTATCCAAAGGGATACTCCTACGAGCAGTACTTC
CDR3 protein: CASSPYPKGYSYEQYF

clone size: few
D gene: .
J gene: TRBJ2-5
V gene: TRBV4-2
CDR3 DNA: TGTGCCAGCAGCCAAGAAGGCAGGAAGGAAGAGACCCAGTACTTC
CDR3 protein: CASSQEGRKEETQYF

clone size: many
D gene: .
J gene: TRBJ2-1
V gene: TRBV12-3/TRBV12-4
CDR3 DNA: TGTGCCAGCAGTTCCCCCCCGCCCAATGAGCAGTTCTTC
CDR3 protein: CASSSPPPNEQFF

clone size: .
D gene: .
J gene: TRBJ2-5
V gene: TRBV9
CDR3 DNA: TGTGCCAGCAGCCGGAAGGGGGGTAGCGGGTTCCAAGAGACCCAGTACTTC
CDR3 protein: CASSRKGGSGFQETQYF

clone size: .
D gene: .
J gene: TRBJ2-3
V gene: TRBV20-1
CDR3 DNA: TGCAGTGCTAGGCTCTGGGTCGGGGGGCCCACAGATACGCAGTATTTT
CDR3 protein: CSARLWVGGPTDTQYF

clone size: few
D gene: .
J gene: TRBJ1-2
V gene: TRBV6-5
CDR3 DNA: TGTGCCAGCAGGTCCAACCGGGCGCAGGATAACTATGGCTACACCTTC
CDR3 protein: CASRSNRAQDNYGYTF

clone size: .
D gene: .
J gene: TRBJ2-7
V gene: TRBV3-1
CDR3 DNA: TGTGCCAGCAGCCTGAGGATGGGTCAGGGGTCCTACGAGCAGTACTTC
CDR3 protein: CASSLRMGQGSYEQYF

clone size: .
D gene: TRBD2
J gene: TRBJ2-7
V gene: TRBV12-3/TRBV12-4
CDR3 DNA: TGTGCCAGCAGCAAACAGATCCTAGCGGGAGCTTCCTACGAGCAGTACTTC
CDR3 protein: CASSKQILAGASYEQYF

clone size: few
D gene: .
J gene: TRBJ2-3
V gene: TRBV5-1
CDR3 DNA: TGCGCCAGCAGTTCCGGGTCCGCCGGTAGCACAGATACGCAGTATTTT
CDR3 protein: CASSSGSAGSTDTQYF

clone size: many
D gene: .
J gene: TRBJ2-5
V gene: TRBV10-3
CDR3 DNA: TGTGCCATCAGTGAGAAAGAGACCCAGTACTTC
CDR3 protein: CAISEKETQYF

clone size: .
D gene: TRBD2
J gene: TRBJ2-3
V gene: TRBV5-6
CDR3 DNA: TGTGCCAGCAGACCACACCCCGGGGAGGGGGATACGCAGTATTTT
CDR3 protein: CASRPHPGEGDTQYF

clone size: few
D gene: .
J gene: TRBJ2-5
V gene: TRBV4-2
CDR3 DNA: TGTGCCAGCAGCCAAGGGGCTACCTTTCAAGAGACCCAGTACTTC
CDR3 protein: CASSQGATFQETQYF

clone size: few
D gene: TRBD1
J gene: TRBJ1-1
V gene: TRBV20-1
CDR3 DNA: TGCAGTGCTAGAGATAGATCCGGGACAGGATACACTGAAGCTTTCTTT
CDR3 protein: CSARDRSGTGYTEAFF

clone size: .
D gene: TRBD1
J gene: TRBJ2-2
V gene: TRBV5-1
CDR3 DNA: TGCGCCAGCAGCTTCCTTAACAGGGGAACCGGGGAGCTGTTTTTT
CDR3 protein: CASSFLNRGTGELFF

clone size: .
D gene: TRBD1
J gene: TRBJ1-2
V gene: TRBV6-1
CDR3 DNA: TGTGCCAGCAGTGAAGCTGACAGGGGCTGGGACTATGGCTACACCTTC
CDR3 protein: CASSEADRGWDYGYTF

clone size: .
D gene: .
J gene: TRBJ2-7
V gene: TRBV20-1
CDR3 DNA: TGCAGTGCTAGACCGGGGGGGACAGGGCGGTACGAGCAGTACTTC
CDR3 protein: CSARPGGTGRYEQYF

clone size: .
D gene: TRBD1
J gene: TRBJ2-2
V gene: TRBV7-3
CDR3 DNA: TGTGCCAGCAGCTCCGGGACAGCCCATCCGGGGGAGCTGTTTTTT
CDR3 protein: CASSSGTAHPGELFF

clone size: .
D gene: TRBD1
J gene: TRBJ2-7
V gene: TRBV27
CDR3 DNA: TGTGCCAGCAGTTCTAGGGACAGGGCGTTCGAGCAGTACTTC
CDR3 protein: CASSSRDRAFEQYF

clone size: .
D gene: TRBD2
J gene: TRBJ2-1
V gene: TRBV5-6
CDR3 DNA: TGTGCCAGCAGCTTTAGTGCTAGCGGGAGTACTGAGCAGTTCTTC
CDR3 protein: CASSFSASGSTEQFF